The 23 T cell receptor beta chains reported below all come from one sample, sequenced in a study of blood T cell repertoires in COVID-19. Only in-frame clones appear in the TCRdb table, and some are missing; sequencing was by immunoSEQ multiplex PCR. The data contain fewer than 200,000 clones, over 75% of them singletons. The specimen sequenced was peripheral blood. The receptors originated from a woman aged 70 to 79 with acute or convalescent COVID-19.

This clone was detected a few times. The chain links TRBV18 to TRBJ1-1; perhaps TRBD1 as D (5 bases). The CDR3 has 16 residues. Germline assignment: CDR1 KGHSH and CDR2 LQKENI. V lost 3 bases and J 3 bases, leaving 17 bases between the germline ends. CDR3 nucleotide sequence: TGTGCCAGCTCACCGAGATCCGGGACTCGGGACACTGAAGCTTTCTTT. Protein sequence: CASSPRSGTRDTEAFF.

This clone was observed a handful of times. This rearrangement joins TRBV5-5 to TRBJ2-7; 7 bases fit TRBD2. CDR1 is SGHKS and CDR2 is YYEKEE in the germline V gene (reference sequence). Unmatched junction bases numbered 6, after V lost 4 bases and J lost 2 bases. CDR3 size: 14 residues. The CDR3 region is CASSRTGGTYEQYF. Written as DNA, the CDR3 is TGTGCCAGCAGCCGTACGGGGGGTACCTACGAGCAGTACTTC.

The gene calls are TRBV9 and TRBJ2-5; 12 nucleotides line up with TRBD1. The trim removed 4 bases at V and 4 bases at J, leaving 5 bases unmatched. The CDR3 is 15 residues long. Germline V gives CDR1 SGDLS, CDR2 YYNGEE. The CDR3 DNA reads TGTGCCAGCAGCCCAGGGACAGGGGGCTTAGAGACCCAGTACTTC. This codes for CASSPGTGGLETQYF.

CDR3 in amino acids: CASSRFGLAGGSTDTQYF. The CDR3 DNA reads as TGTGCCAGCAGCCGTTTTGGGTTGGCGGGAGGAAGCACAGATACGCAGTATTTT. V usage is TRBV3-1 (or the pseudogene TRBV3-2) and J usage is TRBJ2-3; TRBD2 matches 8 bases. Germline V CDR1 and CDR2: LGHDT, YNNKEL (reference sequence). The junction had 12 bases not matched to a gene; V was cut back by 4 bases and J by 0 bases. This CDR3 contains 18 residues.

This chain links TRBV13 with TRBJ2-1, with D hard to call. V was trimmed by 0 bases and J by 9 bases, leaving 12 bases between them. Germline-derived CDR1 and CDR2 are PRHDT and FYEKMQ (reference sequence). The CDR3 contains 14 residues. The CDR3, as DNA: TGTGCCAGCAGCTTAGGGGTCTCTTTAGTTGAGCAGTTCTTC. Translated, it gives CASSLGVSLVEQFF.

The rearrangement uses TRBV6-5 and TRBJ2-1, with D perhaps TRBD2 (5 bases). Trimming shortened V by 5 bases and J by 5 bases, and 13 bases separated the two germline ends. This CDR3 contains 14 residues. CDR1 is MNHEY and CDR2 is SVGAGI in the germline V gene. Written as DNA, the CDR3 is TGTGCCAGCAGTCCTTCGAGCGGAGACAATGAGCAGTTCTTC. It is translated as CASSPSSGDNEQFF.

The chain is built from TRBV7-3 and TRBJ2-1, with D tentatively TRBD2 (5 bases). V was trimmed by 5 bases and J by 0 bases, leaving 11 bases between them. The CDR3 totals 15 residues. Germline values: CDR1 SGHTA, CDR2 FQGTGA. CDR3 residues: CASSPAANSYNEQFF. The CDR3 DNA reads TGTGCCAGCAGCCCAGCGGCCAACTCCTACAATGAGCAGTTCTTC.

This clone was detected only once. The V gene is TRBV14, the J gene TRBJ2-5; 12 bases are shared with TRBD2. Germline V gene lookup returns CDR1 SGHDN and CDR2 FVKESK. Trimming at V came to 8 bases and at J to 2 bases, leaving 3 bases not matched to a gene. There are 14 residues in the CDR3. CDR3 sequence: CASSGLAGQETQYF. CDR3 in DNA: TGTGCCAGCTCAGGACTAGCGGGACAAGAGACCCAGTACTTC.

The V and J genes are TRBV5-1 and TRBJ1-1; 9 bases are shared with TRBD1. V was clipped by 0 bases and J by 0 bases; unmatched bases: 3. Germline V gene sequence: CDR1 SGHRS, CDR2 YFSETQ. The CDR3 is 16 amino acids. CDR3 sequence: CASSLEGQGMNTEAFF. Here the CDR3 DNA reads TGCGCCAGCAGCTTGGAAGGACAGGGGATGAACACTGAAGCTTTCTTT.

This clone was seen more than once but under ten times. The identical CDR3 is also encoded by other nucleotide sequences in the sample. The CDR3 bases are TGTGCCAGTAGTATAGTAGAGGGCACTGAAGCTTTCTTT. It encodes CASSIVEGTEAFF. The chain employs TRBV19 and TRBJ1-1; D not resolved. In germline, CDR1 is LNHDA, CDR2 SQIVND (reference sequence). The CDR3 is 13 amino acids. The germline V and J ends were trimmed by 1 base and 4 bases, with 7 bases remaining between them.

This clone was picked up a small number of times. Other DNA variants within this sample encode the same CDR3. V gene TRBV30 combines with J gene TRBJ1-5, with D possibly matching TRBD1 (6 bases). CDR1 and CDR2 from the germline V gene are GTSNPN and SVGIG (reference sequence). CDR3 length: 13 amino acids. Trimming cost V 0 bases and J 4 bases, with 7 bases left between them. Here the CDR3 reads CAWSVRGNQPQHF. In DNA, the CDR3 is TGTGCCTGGAGTGTCAGGGGTAATCAGCCCCAGCATTTT.

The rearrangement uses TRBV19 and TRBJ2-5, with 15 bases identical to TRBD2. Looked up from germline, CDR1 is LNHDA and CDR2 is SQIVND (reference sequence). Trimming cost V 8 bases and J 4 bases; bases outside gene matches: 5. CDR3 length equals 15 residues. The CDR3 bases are TGTGCCAGTCGGACTAGCGGGAGGGTAGGAGAGACCCAGTACTTC. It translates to CASRTSGRVGETQYF.

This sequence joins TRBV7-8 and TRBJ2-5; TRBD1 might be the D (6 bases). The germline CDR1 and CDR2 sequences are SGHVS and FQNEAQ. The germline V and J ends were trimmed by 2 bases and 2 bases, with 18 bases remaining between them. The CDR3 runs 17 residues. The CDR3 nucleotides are TGTGCCAGCAGCTTATCCCAGGGGCCCCCAAGTCAAGAGACCCAGTACTTC. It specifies CASSLSQGPPSQETQYF.

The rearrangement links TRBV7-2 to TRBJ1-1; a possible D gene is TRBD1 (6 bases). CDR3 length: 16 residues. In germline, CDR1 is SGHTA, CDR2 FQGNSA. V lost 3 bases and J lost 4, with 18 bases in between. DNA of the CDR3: TGTGCCAGCAGCTTCCTGGGGACATCTGGGGGCACTGAAGCTTTCTTT. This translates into CASSFLGTSGGTEAFF.

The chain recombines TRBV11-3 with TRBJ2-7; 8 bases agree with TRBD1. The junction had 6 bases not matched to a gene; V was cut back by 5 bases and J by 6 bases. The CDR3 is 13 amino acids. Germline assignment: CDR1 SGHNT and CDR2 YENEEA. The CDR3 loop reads CASSHGQGSEQYF. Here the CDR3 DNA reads TGTGCCAGCAGCCATGGACAGGGATCCGAGCAGTACTTC.

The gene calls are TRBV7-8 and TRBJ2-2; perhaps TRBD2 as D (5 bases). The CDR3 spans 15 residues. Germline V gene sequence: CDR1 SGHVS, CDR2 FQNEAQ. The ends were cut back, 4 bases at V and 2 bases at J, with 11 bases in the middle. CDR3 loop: CASSWVRGNTGELFF. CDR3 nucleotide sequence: TGTGCCAGCAGCTGGGTTCGGGGTAACACCGGGGAGCTGTTTTTT.

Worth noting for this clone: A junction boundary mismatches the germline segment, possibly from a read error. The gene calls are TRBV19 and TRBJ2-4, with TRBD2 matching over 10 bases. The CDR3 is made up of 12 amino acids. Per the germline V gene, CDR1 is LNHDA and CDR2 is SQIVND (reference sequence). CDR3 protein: CASSIAGTSEHF. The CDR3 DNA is TGTGCCAGTAGTATAGCCGGGACTAGCGAACACTTC.

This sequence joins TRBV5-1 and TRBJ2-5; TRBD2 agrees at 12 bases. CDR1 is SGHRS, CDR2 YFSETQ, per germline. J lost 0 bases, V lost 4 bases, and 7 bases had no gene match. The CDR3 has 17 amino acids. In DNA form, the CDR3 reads TGCGCCAGCAGCGAGAGGACTAGCGGGAACAACCAAGAGACCCAGTACTTC. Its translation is CASSERTSGNNQETQYF.

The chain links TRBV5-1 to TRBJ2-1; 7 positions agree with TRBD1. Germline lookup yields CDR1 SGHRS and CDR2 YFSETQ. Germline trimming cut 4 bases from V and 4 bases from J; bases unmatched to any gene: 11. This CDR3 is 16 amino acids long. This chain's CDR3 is CASSIATGTGYNEQFF. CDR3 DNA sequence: TGCGCCAGCAGCATTGCGACAGGGACGGGATACAATGAGCAGTTCTTC.

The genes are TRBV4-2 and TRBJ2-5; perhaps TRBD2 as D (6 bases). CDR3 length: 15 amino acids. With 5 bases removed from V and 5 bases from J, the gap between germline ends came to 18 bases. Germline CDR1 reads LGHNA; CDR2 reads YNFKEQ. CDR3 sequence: CASSEPGSGVETQYF. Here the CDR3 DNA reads TGTGCCAGCAGCGAACCCGGATCGGGGGTGGAGACCCAGTACTTC.

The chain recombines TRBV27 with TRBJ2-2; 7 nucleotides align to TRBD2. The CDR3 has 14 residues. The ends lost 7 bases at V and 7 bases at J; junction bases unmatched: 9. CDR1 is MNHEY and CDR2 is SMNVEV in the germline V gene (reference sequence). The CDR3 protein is CASIAAGVDGELFF. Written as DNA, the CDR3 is TGTGCCAGCATAGCGGCGGGAGTGGACGGGGAGCTGTTTTTT.

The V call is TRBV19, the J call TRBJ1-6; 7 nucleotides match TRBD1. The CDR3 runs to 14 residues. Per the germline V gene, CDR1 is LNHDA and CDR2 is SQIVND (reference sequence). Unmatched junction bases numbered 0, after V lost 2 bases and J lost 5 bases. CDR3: CASSIQGDNSPLHF. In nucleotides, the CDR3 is TGTGCCAGTAGTATACAGGGGGATAATTCACCCCTCCACTTT.

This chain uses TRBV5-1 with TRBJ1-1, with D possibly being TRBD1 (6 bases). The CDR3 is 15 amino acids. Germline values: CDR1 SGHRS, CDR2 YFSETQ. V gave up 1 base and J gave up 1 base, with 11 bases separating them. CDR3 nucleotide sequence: TGCGCCAGCAGCTTGAGCACAGGGTCGAACACTGAAGCTTTCTTT. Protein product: CASSLSTGSNTEAFF. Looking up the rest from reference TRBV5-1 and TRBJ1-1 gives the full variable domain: KAGVTQTPRYLIKTRGQQVTLSCSPISGHRSVSWYQQTPGQGLQFLFEYFSETQRNKGNFPGRFSGRQFSNSRSEMNVSTLELGDSALYLCASSLSTGSNTEAFFGQGTRLTVV.